This paragraph reports one TCR beta chain. This clonotype showed up many times. Its antigen remains undetermined. No per-base quality is available; no much larger clone lies one base away. Set within a cohort of healthcare workers in London, UK, this nested case-control study involved weekly PCR testing of nasopharyngeal swabs along with blood sampling. Healthcare workers were recruited during the week of the UK lockdown, between 23 and 31 March 2020, and followed weekly for up to about 15 weeks. The sample belongs to a study of early T cells in non-severe SARS-CoV-2 infection (dated by TCRdb to the early 2020s). Some background on the complete study: Bulk RNA from unsorted whole blood was used for TCR sequencing, so alpha and beta chains could not be paired. Results and caveats for the whole study, not just this receptor: VDJdb matching was skewed toward anti-spike CD8 responses, so virus-specific expansions were likely underestimated and private and CD4 specificities were missed.

Ends trimmed: V by 2 bases, J by 0 bases; bases unmatched to a gene: 3. The CDR3 runs 16 residues from the cysteine to the phenylalanine. This entry keeps only the CDR3 DNA: 48 bases, framed from base 1. For CDR1 and CDR2, the germline V gene lists KGHSH and LQKENI. Receptor libraries were prepared by 5' RACE. Sequenced using a NextSeq 500. Unique molecular identifiers were attached to individual cDNA molecules in the TCR library protocol so that sequencing error and PCR bias could be corrected. TCR alpha and beta chains were both sequenced, and the abundances of alpha and beta sequences in each sample were closely correlated with each other. On the authors' methods: V gene, J gene and CDR3 annotation of TCR sequences was performed with Decombinator V4. TCRs were defined as expanded if a significant change between any two time points was detected under a Poisson model with p below 0.0001. TCR abundances were normalised to the total number of TCRs sequenced per sample and were expressed as counts per million. TRAV1-2 paired with TRAJ12, TRAJ20 or TRAJ33 defined MAIT TCRs, while TRAV10 paired with TRAJ18 defined iNKT TCRs. VDJdb, accessed on 1 November 2021, was searched for TCRs annotated for CMV, EBV and SARS-CoV-2, and TCRs annotated for more than one antigen were excluded. TCRdb cleaned the public reads at Q25 with fastp, built clones with MiXCR and kept in-frame beta chains. Rows merge per CDR3 protein into single entries with the most common DNA and genes. The authors' filters were not applied to this entry. The sample contains more than 35,000 distinct CDR3 sequences, roughly 5% of them found a single time. The top ten clones comprise roughly 25% of the sample.

The V and J genes are TRBV18 and TRBJ1-3, with TRBD1 identical over 8 junction bases. The specimen was whole blood. This TCR derives from an adult who was a healthcare worker with PCR-confirmed SARS-CoV-2 infection or an uninfected control (not recorded which). The DNA is TGTGCCAGCTCACCATCCGGGACAGGCTCTGGAAACACCATATATTTT. It is translated as CASSPSGTGSGNTIYF.